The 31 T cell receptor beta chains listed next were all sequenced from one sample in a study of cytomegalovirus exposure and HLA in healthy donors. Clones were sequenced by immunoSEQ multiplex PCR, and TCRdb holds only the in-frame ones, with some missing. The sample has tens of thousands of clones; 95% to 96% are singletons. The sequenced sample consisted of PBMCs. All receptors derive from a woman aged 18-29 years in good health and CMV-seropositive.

The CDR3 spells CASSIDSGVREQYF. CDR3 bases: TGTGCCAGCAGTATTGATTCAGGGGTTCGCGAGCAGTACTTC. The V gene is TRBV27, the J gene TRBJ2-7; the D gene is possibly TRBD1 (6 bases). Germline V lookup: CDR1 MNHEY, CDR2 SMNVEV (reference sequence). V was cut by 5 bases and J by 6 bases, with 17 bases left in between. The CDR3 totals 14 residues.

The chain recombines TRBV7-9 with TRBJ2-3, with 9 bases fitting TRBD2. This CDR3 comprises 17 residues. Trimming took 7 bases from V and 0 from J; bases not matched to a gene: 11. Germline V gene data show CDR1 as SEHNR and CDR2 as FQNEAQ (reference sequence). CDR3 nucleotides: TGTGCCAGCACCGCCGTGAGCGGGAGGTCTAGCACAGATACGCAGTATTTT. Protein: CASTAVSGRSSTDTQYF.

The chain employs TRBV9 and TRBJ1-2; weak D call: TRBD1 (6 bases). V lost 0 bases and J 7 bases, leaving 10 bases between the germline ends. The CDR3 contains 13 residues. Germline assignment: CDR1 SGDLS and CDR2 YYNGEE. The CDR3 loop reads CASSVAGVGGYTF. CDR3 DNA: TGTGCCAGCAGCGTAGCAGGGGTGGGTGGCTACACCTTC.

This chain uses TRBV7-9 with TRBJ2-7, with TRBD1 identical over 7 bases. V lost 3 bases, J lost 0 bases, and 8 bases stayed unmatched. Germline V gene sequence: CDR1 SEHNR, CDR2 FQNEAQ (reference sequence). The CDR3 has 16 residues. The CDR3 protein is CASSLQGDSFSYEQYF. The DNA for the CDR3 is TGTGCCAGCAGCTTGCAGGGGGACAGCTTCTCCTACGAGCAGTACTTC.

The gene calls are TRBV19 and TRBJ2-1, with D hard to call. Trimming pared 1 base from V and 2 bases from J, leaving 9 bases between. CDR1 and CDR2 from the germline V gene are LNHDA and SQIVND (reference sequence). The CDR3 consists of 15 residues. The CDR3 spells CASSIGAGAYNEQFF. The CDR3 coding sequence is TGTGCCAGTAGTATAGGGGCAGGTGCCTACAATGAGCAGTTCTTC.

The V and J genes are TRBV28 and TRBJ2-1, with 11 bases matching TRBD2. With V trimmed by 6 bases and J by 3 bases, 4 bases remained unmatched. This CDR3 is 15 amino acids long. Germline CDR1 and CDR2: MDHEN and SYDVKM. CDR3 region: CASSSGLAGYNEQFF. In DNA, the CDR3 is TGTGCCAGCAGCTCCGGACTAGCGGGCTACAATGAGCAGTTCTTC.

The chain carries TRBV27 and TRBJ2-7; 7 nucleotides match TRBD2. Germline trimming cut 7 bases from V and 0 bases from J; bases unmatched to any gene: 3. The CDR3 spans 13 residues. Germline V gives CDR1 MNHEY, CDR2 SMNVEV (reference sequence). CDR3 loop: CASNGGSSYEQYF. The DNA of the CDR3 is TGTGCCAGCAATGGCGGGAGCTCCTACGAGCAGTACTTC.

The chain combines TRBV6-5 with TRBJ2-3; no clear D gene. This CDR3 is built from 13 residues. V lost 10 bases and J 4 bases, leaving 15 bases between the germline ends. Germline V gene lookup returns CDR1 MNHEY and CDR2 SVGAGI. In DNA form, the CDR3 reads TGTGCCACCTACGAGGCGTTCGCAGATACGCAGTATTTT. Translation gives CATYEAFADTQYF.

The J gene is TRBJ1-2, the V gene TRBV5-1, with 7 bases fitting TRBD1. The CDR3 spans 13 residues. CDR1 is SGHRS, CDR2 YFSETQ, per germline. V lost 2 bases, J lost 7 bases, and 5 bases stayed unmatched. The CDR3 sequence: CASSFDRAGGYTF. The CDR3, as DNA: TGCGCCAGCAGCTTCGACAGGGCGGGTGGCTACACCTTC.

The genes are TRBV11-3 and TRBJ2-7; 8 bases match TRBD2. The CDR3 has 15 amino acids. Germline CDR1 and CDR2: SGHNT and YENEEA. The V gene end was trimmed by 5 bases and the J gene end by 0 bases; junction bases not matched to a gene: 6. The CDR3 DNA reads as TGTGCCAGCAGCCCCGACGGGGGGGACTCCTACGAGCAGTACTTC. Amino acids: CASSPDGGDSYEQYF.

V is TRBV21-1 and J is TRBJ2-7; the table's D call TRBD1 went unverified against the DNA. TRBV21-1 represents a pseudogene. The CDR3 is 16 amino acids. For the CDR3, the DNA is TGTGCCAGCAGCAAAGTCCCAGGGGGGCCTTGGGGCGAGCAGTACTTC. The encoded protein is CASSKVPGGPWGEQYF.

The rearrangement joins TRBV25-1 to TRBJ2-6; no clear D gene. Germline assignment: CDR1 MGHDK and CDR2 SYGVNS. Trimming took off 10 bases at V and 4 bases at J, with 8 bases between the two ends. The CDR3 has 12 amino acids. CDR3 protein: CATSVGANVLTF. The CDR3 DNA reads TGTGCCACCTCGGTCGGGGCCAACGTCCTGACTTTC.

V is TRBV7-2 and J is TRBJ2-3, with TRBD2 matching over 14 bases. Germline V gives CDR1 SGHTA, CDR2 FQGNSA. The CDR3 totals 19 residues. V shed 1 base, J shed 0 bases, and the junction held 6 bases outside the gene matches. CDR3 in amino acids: CASSLGGLAGVRSTDTQYF. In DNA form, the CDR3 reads TGTGCCAGCAGCTTAGGGGGACTAGCGGGAGTAAGGAGCACAGATACGCAGTATTTT.

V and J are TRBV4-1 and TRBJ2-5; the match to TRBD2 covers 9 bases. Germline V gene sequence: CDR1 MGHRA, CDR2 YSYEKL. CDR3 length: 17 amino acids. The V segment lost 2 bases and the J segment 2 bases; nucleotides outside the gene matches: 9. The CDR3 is CASSQISSGTLQETQYF. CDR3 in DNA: TGCGCCAGCAGCCAAATCTCTAGCGGGACCCTTCAAGAGACCCAGTACTTC.

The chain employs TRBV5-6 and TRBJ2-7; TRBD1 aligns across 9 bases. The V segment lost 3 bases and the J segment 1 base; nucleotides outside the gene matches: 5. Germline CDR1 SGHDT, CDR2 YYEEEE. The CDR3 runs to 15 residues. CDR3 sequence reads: CASSWGQGLSYEQYF. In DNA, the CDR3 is TGTGCCAGCAGCTGGGGACAGGGCTTATCCTACGAGCAGTACTTC. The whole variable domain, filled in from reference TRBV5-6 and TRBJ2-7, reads DAGVTQSPTHLIKTRGQQVTLRCSPKSGHDTVSWYQQALGQGPQFIFQYYEEEERQRGNFPDRFSGHQFPNYSSELNVNALLLGDSALYLCASSWGQGLSYEQYFGPGTRLTVT.

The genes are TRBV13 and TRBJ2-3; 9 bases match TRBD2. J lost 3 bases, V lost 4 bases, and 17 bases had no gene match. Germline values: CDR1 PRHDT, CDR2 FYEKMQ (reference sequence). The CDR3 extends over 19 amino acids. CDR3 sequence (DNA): TGTGCCAGCAGCTCTAACGACCTCTTTAGCGGGAGAAGGACAGATACGCAGTATTTT. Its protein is CASSSNDLFSGRRTDTQYF.

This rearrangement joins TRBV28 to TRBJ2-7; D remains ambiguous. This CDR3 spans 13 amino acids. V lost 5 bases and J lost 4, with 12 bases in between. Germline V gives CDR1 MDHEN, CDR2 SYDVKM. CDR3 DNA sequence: TGTGCCAGCAGTCGCGCCCCGGGTTACGAGCAGTACTTC. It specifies CASSRAPGYEQYF.

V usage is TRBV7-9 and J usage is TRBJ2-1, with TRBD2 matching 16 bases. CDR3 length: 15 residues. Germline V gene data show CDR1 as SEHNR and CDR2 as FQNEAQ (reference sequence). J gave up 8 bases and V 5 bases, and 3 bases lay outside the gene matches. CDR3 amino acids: CASSAGLAGGDEQFF. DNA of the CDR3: TGTGCCAGCAGCGCGGGACTAGCGGGAGGGGATGAGCAGTTCTTC.

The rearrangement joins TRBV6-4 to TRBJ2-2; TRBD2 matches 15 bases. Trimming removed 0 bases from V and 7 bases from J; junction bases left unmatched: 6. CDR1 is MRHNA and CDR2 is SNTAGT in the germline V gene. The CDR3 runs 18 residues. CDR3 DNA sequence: TGTGCCAGCAGTGACTCCGAGGGACTAGCGGGAGGAGTCGGGGAGCTGTTTTTT. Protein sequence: CASSDSEGLAGGVGELFF.

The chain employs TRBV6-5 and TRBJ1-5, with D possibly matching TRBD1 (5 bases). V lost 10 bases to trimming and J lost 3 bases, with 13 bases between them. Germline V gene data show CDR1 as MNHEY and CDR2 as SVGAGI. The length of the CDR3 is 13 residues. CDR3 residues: CATRGVINQPQHF. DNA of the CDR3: TGTGCCACCCGGGGGGTTATCAATCAGCCCCAGCATTTT.

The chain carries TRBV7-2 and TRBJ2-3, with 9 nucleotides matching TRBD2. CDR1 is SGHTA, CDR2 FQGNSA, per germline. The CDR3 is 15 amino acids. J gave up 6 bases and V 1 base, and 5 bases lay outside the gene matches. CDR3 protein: CASSLGLAVRDTQYF. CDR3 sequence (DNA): TGTGCCAGCAGCTTAGGACTAGCGGTCCGGGATACGCAGTATTTT.

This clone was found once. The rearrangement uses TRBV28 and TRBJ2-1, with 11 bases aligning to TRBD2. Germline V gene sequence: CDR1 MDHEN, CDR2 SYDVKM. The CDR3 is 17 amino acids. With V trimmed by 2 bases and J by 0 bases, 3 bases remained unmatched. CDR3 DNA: TGTGCCAGCAGTTTAGGACTAGCGGGCCGCTCCTACAATGAGCAGTTCTTC. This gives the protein CASSLGLAGRSYNEQFF.

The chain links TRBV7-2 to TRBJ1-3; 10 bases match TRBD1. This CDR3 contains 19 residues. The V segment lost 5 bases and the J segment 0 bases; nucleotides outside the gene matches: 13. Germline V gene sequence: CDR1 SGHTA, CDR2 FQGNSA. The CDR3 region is CASSTGQGSYTSSGNTIYF. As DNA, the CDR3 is TGTGCCAGCAGCACGGGACAGGGGAGTTATACAAGCTCTGGAAACACCATATATTTT. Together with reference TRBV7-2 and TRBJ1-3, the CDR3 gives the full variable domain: GAGVSQSPSNKVTEKGKDVELRCDPISGHTALYWYRQSLGQGLEFLIYFQGNSAPDKSGLPSDRFSAERTGGSVSTLTIQRTQQEDSAVYLCASSTGQGSYTSSGNTIYFGEGSWLTVV.

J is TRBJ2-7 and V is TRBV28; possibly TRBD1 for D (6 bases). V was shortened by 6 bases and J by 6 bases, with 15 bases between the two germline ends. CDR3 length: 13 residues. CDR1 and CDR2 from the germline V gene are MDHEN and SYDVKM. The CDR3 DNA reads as TGTGCCAGCAGGGGACAAAATGTTGTCGAGCAGTACTTC. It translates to CASRGQNVVEQYF.

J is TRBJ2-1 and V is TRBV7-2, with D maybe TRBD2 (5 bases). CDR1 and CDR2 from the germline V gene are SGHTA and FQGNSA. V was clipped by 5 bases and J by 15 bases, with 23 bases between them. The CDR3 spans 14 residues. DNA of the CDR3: TGTGCCAGCAGCCTGGAGATGGGAGTTGGCGAGGCGTTCTTC. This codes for CASSLEMGVGEAFF.

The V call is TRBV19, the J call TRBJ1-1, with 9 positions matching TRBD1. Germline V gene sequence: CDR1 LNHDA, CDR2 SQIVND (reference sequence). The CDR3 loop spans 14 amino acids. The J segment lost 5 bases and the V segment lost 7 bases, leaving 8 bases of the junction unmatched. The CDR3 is CASTAQGAGTEAFF. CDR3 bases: TGTGCCAGTACCGCACAGGGGGCGGGAACTGAAGCTTTCTTT.

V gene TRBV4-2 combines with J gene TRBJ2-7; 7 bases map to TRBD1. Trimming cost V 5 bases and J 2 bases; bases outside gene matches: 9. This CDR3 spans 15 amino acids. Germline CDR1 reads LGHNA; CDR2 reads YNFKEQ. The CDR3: CASSDQYRGTYEQYF. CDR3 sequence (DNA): TGTGCCAGCAGCGACCAATACAGGGGTACCTACGAGCAGTACTTC.

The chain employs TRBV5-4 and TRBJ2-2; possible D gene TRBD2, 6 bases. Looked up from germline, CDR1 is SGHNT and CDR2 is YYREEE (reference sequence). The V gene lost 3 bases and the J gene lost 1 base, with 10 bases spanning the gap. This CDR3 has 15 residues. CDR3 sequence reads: CASSWGLENTGELFF. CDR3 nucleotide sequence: TGTGCCAGCAGCTGGGGACTTGAGAACACCGGGGAGCTGTTTTTT.

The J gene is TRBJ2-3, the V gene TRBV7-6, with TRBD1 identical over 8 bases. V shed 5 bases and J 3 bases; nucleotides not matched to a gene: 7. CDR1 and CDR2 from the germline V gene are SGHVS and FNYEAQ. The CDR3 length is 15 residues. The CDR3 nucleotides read TGTGCCAGCAGCCCCGGACAGGGCTCTACAGATACGCAGTATTTT. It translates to CASSPGQGSTDTQYF.

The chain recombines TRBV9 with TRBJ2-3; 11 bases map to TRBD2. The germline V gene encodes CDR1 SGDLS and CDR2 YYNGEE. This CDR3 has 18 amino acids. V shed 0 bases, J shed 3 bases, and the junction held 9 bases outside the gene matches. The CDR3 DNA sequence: TGTGCCAGCAGCGTAGATGGACTAGCGGGTTTTAGTACAGATACGCAGTATTTT. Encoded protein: CASSVDGLAGFSTDTQYF.

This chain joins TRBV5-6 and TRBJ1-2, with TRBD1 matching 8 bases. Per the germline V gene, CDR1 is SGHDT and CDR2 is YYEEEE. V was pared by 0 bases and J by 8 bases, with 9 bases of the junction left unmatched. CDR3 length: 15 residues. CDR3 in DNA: TGTGCCAGCAGCTTGGAGTACAGGGGGAGAATGGGCTACACCTTC. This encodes CASSLEYRGRMGYTF.